These 10 T cell receptor beta chains were all obtained from the same sample, sequenced in a study of blood T cell repertoires in COVID-19. Some clones are missing from TCRdb's copy, which holds only in-frame ones; the method was immunoSEQ multiplex PCR. Of 200,000 to 250,000 clones in the sample, around 87% were seen once. The sequencing sample was made of peripheral blood. These receptors all stem from a woman aged 50 to 65 with COVID-19, enrolled during active disease.

This rearrangement joins TRBV19 to TRBJ2-6; D gene ambiguous. The V and J ends lost 9 bases and 0 bases respectively, with 9 bases between them. This CDR3 has 14 residues. CDR1 and CDR2 from the germline V gene are LNHDA and SQIVND (reference sequence). The CDR3 spells CASIQASGANVLTF. The CDR3 coding sequence is TGTGCCAGCATTCAAGCCTCTGGGGCCAACGTCCTGACTTTC. The complete variable domain, with remaining parts taken from reference TRBV19 and TRBJ2-6, reads DGGITQSPKYLFRKEGQNVTLSCEQNLNHDAMYWYRQDPGQGLRLIYYSQIVNDFQKGDIAEGYSVSREKKESFPLTVTSAQKNPTAFYLCASIQASGANVLTFGAGSRLTVL.

This chain uses TRBV27 with TRBJ1-1; 7 nucleotides agree with TRBD1. From germline, CDR1 is MNHEY and CDR2 SMNVEV (reference sequence). V trimming: 3 bases; J trimming: 1 base; junction bases outside the gene matches: 14. This CDR3 region has 18 residues. The CDR3 reads CASSFLGQVPGGNTEAFF. The CDR3 coding sequence is TGTGCCAGCAGTTTCCTAGGACAGGTCCCTGGCGGGAACACTGAAGCTTTCTTT.

The chain carries TRBV5-1 and TRBJ1-1; maybe TRBD1 (5 bases). The length of the CDR3 is 14 residues. V lost 5 bases and J 1 base, leaving 12 bases between the germline ends. Germline V gives CDR1 SGHRS, CDR2 YFSETQ. CDR3: CASRMEGENTEAFF. CDR3 DNA: TGCGCCAGCAGAATGGAAGGGGAGAACACTGAAGCTTTCTTT.

J is TRBJ1-2 and V is TRBV2, with a tentative D call TRBD1 (5 bases). Trimming removed 7 bases from V and 11 bases from J, with 17 bases in between. CDR3 length: 12 amino acids. The V gene's germline CDR1 is SNHLY and CDR2 FYNNEI. CDR3 amino acids: CASKGPGTRYTF. The CDR3 DNA sequence: TGTGCCAGCAAGGGTCCAGGGACTAGGTACACCTTC.

The chain links TRBV5-1 to TRBJ2-3, with TRBD1 matching 8 bases. J was trimmed by 2 bases and V by 1 base; bases with no gene match: 6. Germline values: CDR1 SGHRS, CDR2 YFSETQ. This CDR3 comprises 16 residues. The CDR3 region has the DNA TGCGCCAGCAGCTTGTGGGGGGACAGGTCCACAGATACGCAGTATTTT. Translating it yields CASSLWGDRSTDTQYF.

This chain uses TRBV4-3 with TRBJ2-3, with 7 bases lining up with TRBD2. The CDR3 spans 16 residues. The germline gives CDR1 LGHNA, CDR2 YSLEER. J was trimmed by 0 bases and V by 4 bases; bases with no gene match: 7. The CDR3 DNA reads as TGCGCCAGCAGCCTTAACACGGGACTAAGCACAGATACGCAGTATTTT. Its protein product is CASSLNTGLSTDTQYF.

This chain connects TRBV5-1 to TRBJ2-1, with 7 bases aligning to TRBD1. J was trimmed by 6 bases and V by 5 bases; bases with no gene match: 5. Germline V CDR1 and CDR2: SGHRS, YFSETQ. The CDR3 has 13 residues. CDR3 in amino acids: CASRYTGANEQFF. The CDR3 DNA reads as TGCGCCAGCAGGTATACAGGGGCCAATGAGCAGTTCTTC.

The chain joins TRBV27 to TRBJ1-1, with D possibly matching TRBD1 (5 bases). Germline-derived CDR1 and CDR2 are MNHEY and SMNVEV (reference sequence). The CDR3 totals 15 residues. Between the trimmed V and J ends, which lost 8 bases and 5 bases, there was a span of 21 bases. CDR3 sequence: CASLGTGWGRTEAFF. CDR3 sequence (DNA): TGTGCCAGCCTAGGCACAGGTTGGGGTCGGACTGAAGCTTTCTTT.

CDR3 amino acids: CASRLVRATNEKLFF. The CDR3 bases are TGTGCCAGCCGCCTTGTGCGAGCAACTAATGAAAAACTGTTTTTT. The rearrangement links TRBV6-5 to TRBJ1-4; D unclear. V lost 8 bases to trimming and J lost 0 bases, with 13 bases between them. Per the germline V gene, CDR1 is MNHEY and CDR2 is SVGAGI. This CDR3 spans 15 amino acids.

The genes are TRBV19 and TRBJ2-1, with 9 bases identical to TRBD1. The V gene's germline CDR1 is LNHDA and CDR2 SQIVND (reference sequence). The CDR3 loop spans 16 amino acids. The J segment lost 5 bases and the V segment lost 5 bases, leaving 10 bases of the junction unmatched. DNA of the CDR3: TGTGCCAGTAGTCCCCCGGGACAGGGAAGAAACAATGAGCAGTTCTTC. Translating it yields CASSPPGQGRNNEQFF.